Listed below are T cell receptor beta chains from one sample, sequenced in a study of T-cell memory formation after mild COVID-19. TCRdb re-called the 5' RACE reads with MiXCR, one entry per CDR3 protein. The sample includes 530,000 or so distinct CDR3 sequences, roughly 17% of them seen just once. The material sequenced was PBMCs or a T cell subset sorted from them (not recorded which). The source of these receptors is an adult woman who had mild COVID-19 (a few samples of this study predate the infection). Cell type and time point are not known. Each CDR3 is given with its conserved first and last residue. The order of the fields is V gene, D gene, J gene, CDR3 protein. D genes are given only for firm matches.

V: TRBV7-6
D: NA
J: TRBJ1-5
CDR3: CASSPSTGGMDQPQHF

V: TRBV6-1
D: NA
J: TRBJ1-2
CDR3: CASSYRATPYGYTF

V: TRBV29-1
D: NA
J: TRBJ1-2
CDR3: CSVVYEMGYGYTF

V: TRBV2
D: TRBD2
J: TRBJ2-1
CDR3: CASNLGGLDEQFF

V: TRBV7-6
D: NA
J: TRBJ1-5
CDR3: CASSLGGLSNQPQHF

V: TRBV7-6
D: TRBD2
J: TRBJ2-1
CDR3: CASSLVYGAGGPNEQFF

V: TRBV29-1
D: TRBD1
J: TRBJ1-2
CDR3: CSLPGTGCYGYTF

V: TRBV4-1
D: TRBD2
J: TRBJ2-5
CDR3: CASSQDEAGSAETQYF

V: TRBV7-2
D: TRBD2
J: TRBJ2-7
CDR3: CASSSVGTSGSYEQYF

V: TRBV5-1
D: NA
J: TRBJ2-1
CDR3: CASSWEGGPPYNEQFF

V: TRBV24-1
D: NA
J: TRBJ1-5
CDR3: CATSDNWNQPQHF

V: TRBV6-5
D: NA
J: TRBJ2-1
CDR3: CASSYLNEQFF

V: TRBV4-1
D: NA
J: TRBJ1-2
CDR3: CASSRTSLYGYTF

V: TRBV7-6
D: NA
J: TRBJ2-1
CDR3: CASSSHGRYNEQFF

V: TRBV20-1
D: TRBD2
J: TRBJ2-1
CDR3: CSATPSGRASNEQFF

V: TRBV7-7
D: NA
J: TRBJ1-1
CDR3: CASSLKQGTEAFF

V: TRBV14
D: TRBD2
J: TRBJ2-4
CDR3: CASSQARSGRALGIQYF

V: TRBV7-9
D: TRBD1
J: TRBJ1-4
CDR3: CASSFAGQYEKLFF

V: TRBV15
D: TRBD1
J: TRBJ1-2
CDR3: CATSRARGQGKTLFLNGYTF

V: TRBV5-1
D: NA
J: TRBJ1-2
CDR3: CASSPAGIEGYTF

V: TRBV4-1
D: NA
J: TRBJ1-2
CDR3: CASSQGQWRTF

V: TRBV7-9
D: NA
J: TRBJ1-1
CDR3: CASSSSQGSEAFF

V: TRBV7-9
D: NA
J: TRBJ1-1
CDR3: CASSRLTQFEAFF

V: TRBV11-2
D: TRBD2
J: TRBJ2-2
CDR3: CASSIGTSGRELFF

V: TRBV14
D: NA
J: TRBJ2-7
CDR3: CDSSLYGGGYEQYF

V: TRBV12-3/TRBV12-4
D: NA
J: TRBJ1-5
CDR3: CASSFQGKNQPQHF

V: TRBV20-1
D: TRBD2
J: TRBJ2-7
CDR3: CSARGLAGDEQYF

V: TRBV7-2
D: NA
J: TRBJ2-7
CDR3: CASSKEVSRGWQYF

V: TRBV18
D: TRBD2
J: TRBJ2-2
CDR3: CASSPSTSSNTGELFF

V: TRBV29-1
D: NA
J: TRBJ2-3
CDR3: CSVEPQQGLSDTQYF

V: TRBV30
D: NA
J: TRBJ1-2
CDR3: CAWSVPGGWSPSYGYTF

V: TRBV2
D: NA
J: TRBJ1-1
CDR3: CASSEGNAGPNTEAFF

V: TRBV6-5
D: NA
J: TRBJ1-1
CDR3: CASNPGDRTEAFF

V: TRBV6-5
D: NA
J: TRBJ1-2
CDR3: CASSYSNPWDYYGYTF

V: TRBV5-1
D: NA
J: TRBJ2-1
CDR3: CASSLAQGYNEQFF

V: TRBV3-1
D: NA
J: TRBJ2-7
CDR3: CASSQMGWQYF

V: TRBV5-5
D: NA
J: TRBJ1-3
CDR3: CASSFDFSSGNTIYF

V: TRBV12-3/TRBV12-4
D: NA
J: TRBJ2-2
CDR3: CASQRRGTGELFF

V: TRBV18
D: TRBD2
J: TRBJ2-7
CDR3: CASSQTSGRAHEQYF

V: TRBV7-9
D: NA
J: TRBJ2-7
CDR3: CASSSEGGSYEQYF

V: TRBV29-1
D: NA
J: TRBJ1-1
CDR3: CSVVSGRTEAFF

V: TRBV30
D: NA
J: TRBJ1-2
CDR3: CAWGTHGYTF